This is a list of T cell receptor beta chains from one sample in a study of cytomegalovirus exposure and HLA in healthy donors. Clones were sequenced by immunoSEQ multiplex PCR, and TCRdb holds only the in-frame ones, with some missing. The repertoire holds fewer than 300,000 clones, with around 86% as singletons. Sequenced input: PBMCs. These TCRs come from a man in his forties in good health and CMV-seropositive. Each CDR3 is given with its conserved first and last residue. The order of the fields is clone size, J gene, V gene, D gene, CDR3 protein, CDR3 DNA. The D gene is left open where the match is weak. The listing skips clone size in some rows; elsewhere it reads once, few, many or a size class.

NA	TRBJ2-7	TRBV2	NA	CASRGLTLLEQYF	TGTGCCAGCAGAGGACTCACCCTCCTCGAGCAGTACTTC
NA	TRBJ2-1	TRBV6-6	NA	CASRLEVGYKNEQFF	TGTGCCAGCAGACTAGAAGTTGGCTATAAGAATGAGCAGTTCTTC
NA	TRBJ2-5	TRBV5-1	NA	CASRNAGLDQETQYF	TGCGCCAGCAGAAATGCGGGCCTCGACCAAGAGACCCAGTACTTC
NA	TRBJ1-1	TRBV6-5	TRBD1	CASSLRGQHTEAFF	TGTGCCAGCAGCCTCAGGGGGCAGCACACTGAAGCTTTCTTT
NA	TRBJ1-5	TRBV15	NA	CATSRSDGSNQPQHF	TGTGCCACCAGCAGATCCGACGGGAGTAATCAGCCCCAGCATTTT
NA	TRBJ1-5	TRBV6-6	NA	CASEADSNQPQHF	TGTGCCAGCGAGGCGGATAGCAATCAGCCCCAGCATTTT
NA	TRBJ1-1	TRBV28	NA	CASSYRVTEAFF	TGTGCCAGCAGTTACAGGGTGACTGAAGCTTTCTTT
NA	TRBJ2-5	TRBV5-6	TRBD2	CASSLLAVQETQYF	TGTGCCAGCAGCCTCCTAGCGGTTCAAGAGACCCAGTACTTC
NA	TRBJ1-6	TRBV5-6	NA	CASSNRESSYNSPLHF	TGTGCCAGCAGCAACAGGGAGAGCTCCTATAATTCACCCCTCCACTTT
NA	TRBJ2-1	TRBV13	TRBD2	CASSPTQGGLAGDGNEQFF	TGTGCCAGCAGCCCCACGCAGGGCGGACTAGCGGGAGATGGGAATGAGCAGTTCTTC
NA	TRBJ2-1	TRBV29-1	NA	CSVKGRTLYNEQFF	TGCAGCGTTAAGGGGAGGACCCTCTACAATGAGCAGTTCTTC
NA	TRBJ2-5	TRBV28	TRBD2	CASSLKGLAPPRGTQYF	TGTGCCAGCAGTTTAAAAGGACTAGCACCTCCGAGGGGGACCCAGTACTTC
NA	TRBJ2-6	TRBV6-5	NA	CASSYAVSGANVLTF	TGTGCCAGCAGTTACGCGGTCTCTGGGGCCAACGTCCTGACTTTC
NA	TRBJ1-2	TRBV4-3	TRBD1	CASSQFRTETGRYGYTF	TGCGCCAGCAGCCAATTCCGGACGGAGACAGGGCGATATGGCTACACCTTC
NA	TRBJ2-1	TRBV6-5	NA	CASSYEVPYNEQFF	TGTGCCAGCAGTTACGAGGTCCCCTACAATGAGCAGTTCTTC
NA	TRBJ1-2	TRBV7-8	NA	CASSSTLTNYGYTF	TGTGCCAGCAGTTCGACACTCACTAACTATGGCTACACCTTC
NA	TRBJ2-7	TRBV14	NA	CASSRQVKGEQYF	TGTGCCAGCAGCCGACAGGTCAAGGGGGAGCAGTACTTC
once	TRBJ2-1	TRBV28	TRBD2	CASTPPLGEGTYNEQFF	TGTGCCAGCACACCCCCTTTGGGGGAGGGGACCTACAATGAGCAGTTCTTC
NA	TRBJ2-2	TRBV6-4	NA	CASSANRNTGELFF	TGTGCCAGCAGTGCCAACAGGAACACCGGGGAGCTGTTTTTT
NA	TRBJ2-7	TRBV14	TRBD2	CASSPRLAGSSYEQYF	TGTGCCAGCAGCCCCCGACTAGCGGGATCATCGTACGAGCAGTACTTC
NA	TRBJ2-7	TRBV6-6	TRBD2	CASSSSGGSYEQYF	TGTGCCAGCAGCTCTAGCGGGGGCTCCTACGAGCAGTACTTC
NA	TRBJ1-1	TRBV18	NA	CASSPPRREGPNTEAFF	TGTGCCAGCTCACCCCCGAGACGGGAAGGGCCGAACACTGAAGCTTTCTTT
NA	TRBJ2-7	TRBV29-1	NA	CSVEGQSSYEQYF	TGCAGCGTTGAAGGGCAGTCCTCCTACGAGCAGTACTTC
NA	TRBJ2-7	TRBV5-1	NA	CASSLGDRSYEQYF	TGCGCCAGCAGCTTGGGAGACAGGAGCTACGAGCAGTACTTC
NA	TRBJ1-1	TRBV7-9	NA	CSSSTGRGNTEAFF	TGTTCCAGCAGCACCGGACGGGGGAACACTGAAGCTTTCTTT
NA	TRBJ1-5	TRBV18	TRBD1	CASSRLPGGLDQPQHF	TGTGCCAGCTCACGGTTACCAGGGGGACTGGATCAGCCCCAGCATTTT
NA	TRBJ2-3	TRBV7-9	TRBD2	CASASGSRDTQYF	TGTGCCAGCGCTAGCGGGAGTAGGGATACGCAGTATTTT
NA	TRBJ2-1	TRBV11-2	TRBD2	CASSLDQRGYNEQFF	TGTGCCAGCAGCTTAGATCAGCGGGGGTACAATGAGCAGTTCTTC
NA	TRBJ2-7	TRBV28	NA	CASSLWGQGSYEQYF	TGTGCCAGCAGTTTATGGGGCCAGGGCTCCTACGAGCAGTACTTC
NA	TRBJ1-2	TRBV29-1	NA	CSVEGLAGVGYTF	TGCAGCGTTGAAGGGTTAGCAGGGGTTGGCTACACCTTC
NA	TRBJ2-2	TRBV7-2	TRBD1	CASSLQGARELFF	TGTGCCAGCAGCTTACAGGGGGCGAGGGAGCTGTTTTTT
NA	TRBJ1-4	TRBV15	TRBD1	CATSLRQGIAEKLFF	TGTGCCACCAGCCTTCGACAGGGGATTGCTGAAAAACTGTTTTTT
few	TRBJ1-4	TRBV5-6	TRBD1	CASSGTENEKLFF	TGTGCCAGCAGCGGGACAGAAAATGAAAAACTGTTTTTT
NA	TRBJ2-5	TRBV10-2	TRBD2	CASSEPGLAVETQYF	TGCGCCAGCAGTGAGCCGGGACTAGCTGTGGAGACCCAGTACTTC
NA	TRBJ1-4	TRBV6-1	NA	CASSETSPGDLATNEKLFF	TGTGCCAGCAGTGAAACGTCGCCGGGTGACCTTGCAACTAATGAAAAACTGTTTTTT